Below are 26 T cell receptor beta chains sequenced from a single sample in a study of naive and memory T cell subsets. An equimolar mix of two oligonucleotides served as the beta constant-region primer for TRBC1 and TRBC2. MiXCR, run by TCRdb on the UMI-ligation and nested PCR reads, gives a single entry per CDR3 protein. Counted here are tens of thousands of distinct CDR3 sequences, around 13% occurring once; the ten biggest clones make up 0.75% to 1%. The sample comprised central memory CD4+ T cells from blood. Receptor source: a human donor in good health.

The CDR3 protein is CSASLSREQYF. In DNA form, the CDR3 reads TGCAGTGCTAGTTTGTCTAGAGAGCAGTACTTC. V usage is TRBV20-1 and J usage is TRBJ2-7; no clear D gene. From germline, CDR1 is DFQATT and CDR2 SNEGSKA (reference sequence). Trimming removed 3 bases from V and 7 bases from J, with 10 bases in between. CDR3 length: 11 residues.

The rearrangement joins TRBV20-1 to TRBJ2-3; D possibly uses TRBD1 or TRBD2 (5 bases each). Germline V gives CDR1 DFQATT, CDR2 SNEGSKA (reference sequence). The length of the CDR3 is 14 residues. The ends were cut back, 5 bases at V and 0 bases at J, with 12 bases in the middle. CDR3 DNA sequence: TGCAGTGCTCGGGGCGGCACTAGCACAGATACGCAGTATTTT. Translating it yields CSARGGTSTDTQYF.

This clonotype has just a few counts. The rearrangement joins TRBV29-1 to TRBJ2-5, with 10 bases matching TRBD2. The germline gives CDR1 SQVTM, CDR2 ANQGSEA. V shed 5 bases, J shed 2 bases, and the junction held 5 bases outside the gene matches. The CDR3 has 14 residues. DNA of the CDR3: TGCAGCGTTCGGCTAGCGGGAGAGCAAGAGACCCAGTACTTC. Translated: CSVRLAGEQETQYF.

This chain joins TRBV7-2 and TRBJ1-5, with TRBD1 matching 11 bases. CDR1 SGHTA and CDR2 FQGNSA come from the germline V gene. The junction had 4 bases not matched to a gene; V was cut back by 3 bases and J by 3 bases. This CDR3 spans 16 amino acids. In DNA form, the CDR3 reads TGTGCCAGCAGCTTGAACGGACAGGGGGCCAATCAGCCCCAGCATTTT. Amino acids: CASSLNGQGANQPQHF.

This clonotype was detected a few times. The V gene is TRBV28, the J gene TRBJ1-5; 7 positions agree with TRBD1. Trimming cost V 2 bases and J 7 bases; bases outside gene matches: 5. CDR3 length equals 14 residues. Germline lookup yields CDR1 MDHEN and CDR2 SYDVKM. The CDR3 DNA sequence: TGTGCCAGCAGTTTAAGGGGGCCGGGGCAGCCCCAGCATTTT. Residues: CASSLRGPGQPQHF.

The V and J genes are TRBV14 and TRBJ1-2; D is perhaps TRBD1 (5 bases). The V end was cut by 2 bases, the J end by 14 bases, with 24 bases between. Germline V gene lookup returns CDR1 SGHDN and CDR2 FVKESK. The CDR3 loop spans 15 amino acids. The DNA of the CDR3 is TGTGCCAGCAGCCAAAACGCGCTTGGCAGGGAGGTTGGGACCTTC. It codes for CASSQNALGREVGTF.

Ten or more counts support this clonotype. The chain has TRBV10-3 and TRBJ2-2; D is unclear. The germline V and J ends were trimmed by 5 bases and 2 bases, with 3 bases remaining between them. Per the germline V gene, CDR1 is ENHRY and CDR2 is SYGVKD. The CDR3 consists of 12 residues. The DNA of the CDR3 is TGTGCCATCAGTTATAACACCGGGGAGCTGTTTTTT. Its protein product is CAISYNTGELFF.

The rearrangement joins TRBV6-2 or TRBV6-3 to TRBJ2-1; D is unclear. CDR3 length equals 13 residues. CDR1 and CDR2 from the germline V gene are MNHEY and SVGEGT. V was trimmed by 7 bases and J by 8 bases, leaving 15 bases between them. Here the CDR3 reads CASNDIGIDEQFF. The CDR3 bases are TGTGCCAGCAACGATATTGGGATAGATGAGCAGTTCTTC.

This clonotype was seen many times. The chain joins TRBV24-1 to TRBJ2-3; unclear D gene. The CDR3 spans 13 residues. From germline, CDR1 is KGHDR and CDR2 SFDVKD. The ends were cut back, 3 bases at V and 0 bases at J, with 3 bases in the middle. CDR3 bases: TGTGCCACCAGTGATCCCAGCACAGATACGCAGTATTTT. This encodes CATSDPSTDTQYF.

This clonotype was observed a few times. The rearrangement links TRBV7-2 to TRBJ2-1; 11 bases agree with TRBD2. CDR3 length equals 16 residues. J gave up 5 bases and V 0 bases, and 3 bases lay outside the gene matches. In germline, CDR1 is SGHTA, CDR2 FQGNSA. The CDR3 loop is CASSLAGTSGNNEQFF. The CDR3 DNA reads TGTGCCAGCAGCTTAGCCGGGACTAGCGGAAACAATGAGCAGTTCTTC.

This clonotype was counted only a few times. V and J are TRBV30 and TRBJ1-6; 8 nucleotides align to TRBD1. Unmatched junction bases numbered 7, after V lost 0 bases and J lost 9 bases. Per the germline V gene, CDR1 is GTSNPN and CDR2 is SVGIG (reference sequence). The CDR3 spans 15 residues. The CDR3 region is CAWSVSPDRASPLHF. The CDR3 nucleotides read TGTGCCTGGAGTGTAAGCCCGGACAGGGCTTCACCCCTCCACTTT.

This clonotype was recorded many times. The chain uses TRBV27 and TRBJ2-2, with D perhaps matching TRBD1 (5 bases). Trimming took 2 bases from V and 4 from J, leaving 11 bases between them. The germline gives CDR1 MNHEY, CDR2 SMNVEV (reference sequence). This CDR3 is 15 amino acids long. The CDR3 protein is CASSLQGRFTGELFF. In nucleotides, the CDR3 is TGTGCCAGCAGTTTACAGGGCAGATTCACCGGGGAGCTGTTTTTT.

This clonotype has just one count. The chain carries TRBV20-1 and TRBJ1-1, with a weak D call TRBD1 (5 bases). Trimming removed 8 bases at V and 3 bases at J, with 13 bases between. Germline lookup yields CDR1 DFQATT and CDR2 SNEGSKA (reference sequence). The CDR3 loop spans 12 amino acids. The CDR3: CSTRDGYTEAFF. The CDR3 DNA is TGCAGTACGAGGGACGGGTACACTGAAGCTTTCTTT.

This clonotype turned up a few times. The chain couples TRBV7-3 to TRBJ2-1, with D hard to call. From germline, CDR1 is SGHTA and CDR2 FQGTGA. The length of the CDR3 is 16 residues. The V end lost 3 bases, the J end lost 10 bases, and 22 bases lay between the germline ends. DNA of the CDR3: TGTGCCAGCAGCTTTATTCATAGAAGCTCCTTCCAGGAGCAGTTCTTC. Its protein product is CASSFIHRSSFQEQFF.

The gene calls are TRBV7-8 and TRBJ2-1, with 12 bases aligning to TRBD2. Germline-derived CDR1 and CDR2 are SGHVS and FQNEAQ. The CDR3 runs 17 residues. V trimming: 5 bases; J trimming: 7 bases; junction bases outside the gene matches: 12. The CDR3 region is CASSLPRLAGGNNEQFF. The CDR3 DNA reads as TGTGCCAGCAGCCTACCCCGGCTAGCGGGAGGGAATAATGAGCAGTTCTTC.

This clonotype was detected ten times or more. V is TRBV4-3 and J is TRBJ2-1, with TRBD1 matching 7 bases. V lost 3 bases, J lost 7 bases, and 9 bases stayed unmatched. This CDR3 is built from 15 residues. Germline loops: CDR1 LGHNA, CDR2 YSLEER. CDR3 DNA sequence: TGCGCCAGCAGCCAGTCGTTCAAGGGGGCGAATGAGCAGTTCTTC. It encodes CASSQSFKGANEQFF.

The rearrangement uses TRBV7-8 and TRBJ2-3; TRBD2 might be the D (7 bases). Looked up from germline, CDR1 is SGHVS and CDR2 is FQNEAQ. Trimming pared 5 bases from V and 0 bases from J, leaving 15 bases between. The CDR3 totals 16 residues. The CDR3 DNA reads TGTGCCAGCAGCACGAGGGGGGGGACTAGCACAGATACGCAGTATTTT. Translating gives CASSTRGGTSTDTQYF.

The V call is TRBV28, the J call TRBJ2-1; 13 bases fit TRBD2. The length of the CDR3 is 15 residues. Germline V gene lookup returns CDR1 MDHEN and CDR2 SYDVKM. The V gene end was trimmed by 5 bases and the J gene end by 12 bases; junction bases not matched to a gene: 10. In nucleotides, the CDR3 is TGTGCCAGCAGTATATCGGGACTAGCGGGACACCGGCAGTTCTTC. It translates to CASSISGLAGHRQFF.

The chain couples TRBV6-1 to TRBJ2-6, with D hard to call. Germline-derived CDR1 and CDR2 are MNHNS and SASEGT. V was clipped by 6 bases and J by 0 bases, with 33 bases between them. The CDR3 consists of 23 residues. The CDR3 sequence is CASSRTIRTIPGNFSSGANVLTF. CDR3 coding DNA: TGTGCCAGCAGCCGTACCATTCGGACCATCCCCGGAAATTTTAGCTCTGGGGCCAACGTCCTGACTTTC.

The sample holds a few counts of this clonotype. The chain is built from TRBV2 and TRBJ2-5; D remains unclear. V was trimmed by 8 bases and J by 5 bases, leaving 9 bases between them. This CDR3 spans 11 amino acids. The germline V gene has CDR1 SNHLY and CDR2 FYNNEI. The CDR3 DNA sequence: TGTGCCAGCCGGGTAACGGAGACCCAGTACTTC. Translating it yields CASRVTETQYF. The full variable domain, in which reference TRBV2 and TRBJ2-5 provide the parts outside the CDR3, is EPEVTQTPSHQVTQMGQEVILRCVPISNHLYFYWYRQILGQKVEFLVSFYNNEISEKSEIFDDQFSVERPDGSNFTLKIRSTKLEDSAMYFCASRVTETQYFGPGTRLLVL.

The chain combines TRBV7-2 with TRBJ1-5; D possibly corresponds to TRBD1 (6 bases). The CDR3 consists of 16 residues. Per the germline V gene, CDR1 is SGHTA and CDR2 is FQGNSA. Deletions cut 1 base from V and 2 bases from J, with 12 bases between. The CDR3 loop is CASSLDRVRGNQPQHF. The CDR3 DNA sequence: TGTGCCAGCAGCTTAGACAGGGTCCGTGGCAATCAGCCCCAGCATTTT.

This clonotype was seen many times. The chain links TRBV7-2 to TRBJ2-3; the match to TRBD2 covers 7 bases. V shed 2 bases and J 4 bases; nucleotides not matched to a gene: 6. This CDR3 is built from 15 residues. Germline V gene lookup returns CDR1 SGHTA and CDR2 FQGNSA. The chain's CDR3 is CASSLQAGRPDTQYF. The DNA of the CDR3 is TGTGCCAGCAGCTTACAAGCGGGAAGGCCAGATACGCAGTATTTT.

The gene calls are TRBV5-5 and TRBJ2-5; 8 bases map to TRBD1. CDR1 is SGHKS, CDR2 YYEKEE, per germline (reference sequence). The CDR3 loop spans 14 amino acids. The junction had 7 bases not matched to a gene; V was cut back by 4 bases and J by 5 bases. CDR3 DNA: TGTGCCAGCAGCGTATCAGGGGGCTGGGAGACCCAGTACTTC. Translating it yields CASSVSGGWETQYF.

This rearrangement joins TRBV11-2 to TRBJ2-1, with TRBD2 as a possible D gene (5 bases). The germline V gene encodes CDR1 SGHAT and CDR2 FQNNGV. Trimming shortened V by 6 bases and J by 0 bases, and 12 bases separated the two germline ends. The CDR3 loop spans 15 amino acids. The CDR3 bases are TGTGCCAGCAGGCGGGCCCCTAGCTCCTACAATGAGCAGTTCTTC. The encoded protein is CASRRAPSSYNEQFF.

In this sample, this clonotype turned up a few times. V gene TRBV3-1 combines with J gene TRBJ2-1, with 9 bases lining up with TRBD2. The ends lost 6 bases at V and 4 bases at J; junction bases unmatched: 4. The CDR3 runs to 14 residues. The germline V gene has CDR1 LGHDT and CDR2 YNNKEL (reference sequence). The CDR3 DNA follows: TGTGCCAGCAGGGCGGGAGGGTGGTACAATGAGCAGTTCTTC. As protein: CASRAGGWYNEQFF.

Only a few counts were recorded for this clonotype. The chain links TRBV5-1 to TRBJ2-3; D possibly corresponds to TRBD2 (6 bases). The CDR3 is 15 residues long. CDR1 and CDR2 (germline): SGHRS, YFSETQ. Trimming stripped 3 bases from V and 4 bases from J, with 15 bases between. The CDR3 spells CASSSTPAGSDTQYF. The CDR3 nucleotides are TGCGCCAGCAGCTCCACCCCGGCGGGGTCAGATACGCAGTATTTT.